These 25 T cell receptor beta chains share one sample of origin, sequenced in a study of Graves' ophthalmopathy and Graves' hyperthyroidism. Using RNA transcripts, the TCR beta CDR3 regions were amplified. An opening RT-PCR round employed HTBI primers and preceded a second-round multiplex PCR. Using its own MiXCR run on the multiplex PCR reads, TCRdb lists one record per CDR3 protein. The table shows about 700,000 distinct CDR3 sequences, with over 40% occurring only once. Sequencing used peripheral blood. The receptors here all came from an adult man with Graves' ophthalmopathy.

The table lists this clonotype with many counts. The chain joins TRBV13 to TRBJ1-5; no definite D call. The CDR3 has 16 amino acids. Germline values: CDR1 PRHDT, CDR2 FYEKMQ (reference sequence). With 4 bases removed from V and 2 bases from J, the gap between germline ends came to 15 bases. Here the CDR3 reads CASSSLPVICNQPQHF. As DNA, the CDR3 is TGTGCCAGCAGCTCTCTTCCAGTGATTTGCAATCAGCCCCAGCATTTT. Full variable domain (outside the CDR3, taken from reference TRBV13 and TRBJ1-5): AAGVIQSPRHLIKEKRETATLKCYPIPRHDTVYWYQQGPGQDPQFLISFYEKMQSDKGSIPDRFSAQQFSDYHSELNMSSLELGDSALYFCASSSLPVICNQPQHFGDGTRLSIL.

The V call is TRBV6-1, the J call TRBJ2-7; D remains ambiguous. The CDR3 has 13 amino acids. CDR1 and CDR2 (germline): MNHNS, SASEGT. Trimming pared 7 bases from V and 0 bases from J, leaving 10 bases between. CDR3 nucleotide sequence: TGTGCCAGCAACGAACCCTTCTCCTACGAGCAGTACTTC. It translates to CASNEPFSYEQYF.

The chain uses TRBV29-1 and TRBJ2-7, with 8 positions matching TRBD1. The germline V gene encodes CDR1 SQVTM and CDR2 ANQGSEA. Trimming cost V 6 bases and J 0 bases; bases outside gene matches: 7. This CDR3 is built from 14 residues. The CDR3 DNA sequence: TGCAGCGTCCGGGACAGGAGCTACTCCTACGAGCAGTACTTC. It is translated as CSVRDRSYSYEQYF.

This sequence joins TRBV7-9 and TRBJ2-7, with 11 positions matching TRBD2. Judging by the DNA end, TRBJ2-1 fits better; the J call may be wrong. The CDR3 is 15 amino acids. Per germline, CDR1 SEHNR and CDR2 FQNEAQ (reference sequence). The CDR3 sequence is CASSLTSGGYNEQFF. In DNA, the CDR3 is TGTGCCAGCAGCTTAACTAGCGGGGGTTACAATGAGCAGTTCTTC.

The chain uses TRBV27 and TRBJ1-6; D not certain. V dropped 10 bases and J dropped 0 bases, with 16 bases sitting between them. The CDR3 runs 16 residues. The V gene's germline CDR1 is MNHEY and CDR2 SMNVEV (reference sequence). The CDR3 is CATRNGISSYNSPLHF. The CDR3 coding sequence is TGTGCCACCCGGAACGGGATAAGCTCCTATAATTCACCCCTCCACTTT.

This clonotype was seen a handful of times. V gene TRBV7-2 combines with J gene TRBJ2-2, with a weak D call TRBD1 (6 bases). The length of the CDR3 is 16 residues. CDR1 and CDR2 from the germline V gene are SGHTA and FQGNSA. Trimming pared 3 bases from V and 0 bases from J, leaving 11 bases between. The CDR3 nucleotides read TGTGCCAGCAGCTTTGCAGGGGCGCCGAACACCGGGGAGCTGTTTTTT. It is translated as CASSFAGAPNTGELFF.

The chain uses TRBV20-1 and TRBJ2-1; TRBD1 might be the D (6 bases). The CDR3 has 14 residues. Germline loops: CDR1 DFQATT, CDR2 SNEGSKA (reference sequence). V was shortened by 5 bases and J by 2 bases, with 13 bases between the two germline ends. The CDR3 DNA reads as TGCAGTGCTTATAAGGGGACAACCTACAATGAGCAGTTCTTC. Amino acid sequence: CSAYKGTTYNEQFF.

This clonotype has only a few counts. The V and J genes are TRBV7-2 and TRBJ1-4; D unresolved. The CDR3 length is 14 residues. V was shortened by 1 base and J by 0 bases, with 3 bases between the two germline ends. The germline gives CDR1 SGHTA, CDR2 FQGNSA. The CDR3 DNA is TGTGCCAGCAGCTTAGAATCAACTAATGAAAAACTGTTTTTT. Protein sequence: CASSLESTNEKLFF.

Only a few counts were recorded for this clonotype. The CDR3 DNA reads as TGTGCCAGCCGGACGACCTTAGCGGGAGAAGGGACCCAGTACTTC. It is translated as CASRTTLAGEGTQYF. The genes are TRBV27 and TRBJ2-5, with 9 bases fitting TRBD2. Trimming removed 8 bases from V and 7 bases from J; junction bases left unmatched: 14. This CDR3 contains 15 residues. Germline lookup yields CDR1 MNHEY and CDR2 SMNVEV (reference sequence).

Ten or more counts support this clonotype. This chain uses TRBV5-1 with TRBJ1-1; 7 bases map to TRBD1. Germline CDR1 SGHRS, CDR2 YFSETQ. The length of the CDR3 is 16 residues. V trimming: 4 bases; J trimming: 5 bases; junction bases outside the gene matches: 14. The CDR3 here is CASSRHTRTGVTEAFF. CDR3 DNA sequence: TGCGCCAGCAGCCGACATACCCGGACAGGTGTGACTGAAGCTTTCTTT.

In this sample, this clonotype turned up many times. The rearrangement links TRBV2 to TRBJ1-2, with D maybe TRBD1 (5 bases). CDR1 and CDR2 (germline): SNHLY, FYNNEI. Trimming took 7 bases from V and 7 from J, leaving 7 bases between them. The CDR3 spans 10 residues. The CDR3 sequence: CASTGPGYTF. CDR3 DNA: TGTGCCAGCACGGGGCCTGGCTACACCTTC. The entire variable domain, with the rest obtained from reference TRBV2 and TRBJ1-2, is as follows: EPEVTQTPSHQVTQMGQEVILRCVPISNHLYFYWYRQILGQKVEFLVSFYNNEISEKSEIFDDQFSVERPDGSNFTLKIRSTKLEDSAMYFCASTGPGYTFGSGTRLTVV.

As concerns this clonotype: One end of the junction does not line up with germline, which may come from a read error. CDR3 sequence: CASSNGGTDTKAFF. CDR3 nucleotides: TGTGCCAGCAGCAACGGGGGTACCGACACTAAAGCTTTCTTT. The chain recombines TRBV25-1 with TRBJ1-1; maybe TRBD1 (5 bases). The V gene's germline CDR1 is MGHDK and CDR2 SYGVNS. This CDR3 comprises 14 residues.

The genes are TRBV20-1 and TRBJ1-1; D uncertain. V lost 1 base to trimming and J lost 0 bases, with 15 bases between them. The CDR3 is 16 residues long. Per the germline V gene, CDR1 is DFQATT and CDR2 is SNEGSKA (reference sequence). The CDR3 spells CSARGPGATLNTEAFF. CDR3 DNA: TGCAGTGCTAGAGGACCGGGAGCGACCTTGAACACTGAAGCTTTCTTT.

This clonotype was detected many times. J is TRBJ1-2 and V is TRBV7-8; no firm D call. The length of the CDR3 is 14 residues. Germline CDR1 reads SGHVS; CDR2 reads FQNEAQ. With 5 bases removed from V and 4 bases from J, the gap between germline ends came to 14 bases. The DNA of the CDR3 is TGTGCCAGCAGCCCAGATGGACTAGGCTATGGCTACACCTTC. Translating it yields CASSPDGLGYGYTF.

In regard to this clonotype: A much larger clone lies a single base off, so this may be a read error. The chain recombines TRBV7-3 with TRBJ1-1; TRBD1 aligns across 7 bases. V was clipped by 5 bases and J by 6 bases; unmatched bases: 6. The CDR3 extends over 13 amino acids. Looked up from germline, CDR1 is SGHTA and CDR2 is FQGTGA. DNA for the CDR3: TGTGCCAGCAGCCCCCAGGGGGACTCTGAAGCTTTCTTT. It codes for CASSPQGDSEAFF.

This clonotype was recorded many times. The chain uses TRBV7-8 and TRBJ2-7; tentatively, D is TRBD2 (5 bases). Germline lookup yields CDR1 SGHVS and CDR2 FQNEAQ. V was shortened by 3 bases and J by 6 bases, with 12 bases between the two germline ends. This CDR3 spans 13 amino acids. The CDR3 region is CASSFQLVSEQYF. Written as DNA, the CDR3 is TGTGCCAGCAGCTTTCAACTAGTGAGCGAGCAGTACTTC.

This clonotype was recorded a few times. This chain's CDR3 is CASRRIPTNEKLFF. The CDR3 nucleotides read TGTGCCTCGCGGAGGATCCCAACTAATGAAAAACTGTTTTTT. The chain carries TRBV19 and TRBJ1-4; D is uncertain. The germline CDR1 and CDR2 sequences are LNHDA and SQIVND (reference sequence). Trimming cost V 11 bases and J 0 bases, with 13 bases left between them. There are 14 residues in the CDR3.

The CDR3 protein is CASSLWTGGVGTGELFF. The CDR3 region has the DNA TGTGCCAGCAGCTTATGGACAGGGGGTGTCGGCACCGGGGAGCTGTTTTTT. This chain joins TRBV11-2 and TRBJ2-2; 10 nucleotides line up with TRBD1. CDR3 length equals 17 residues. V shed 2 bases, J shed 4 bases, and the junction held 7 bases outside the gene matches. The germline V gene has CDR1 SGHAT and CDR2 FQNNGV.

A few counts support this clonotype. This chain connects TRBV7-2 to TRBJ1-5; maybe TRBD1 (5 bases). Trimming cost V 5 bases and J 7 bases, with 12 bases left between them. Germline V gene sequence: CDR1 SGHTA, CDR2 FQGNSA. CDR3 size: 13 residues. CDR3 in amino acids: CASSKGGGQPQHF. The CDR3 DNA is TGTGCCAGCAGCAAAGGTGGGGGACAGCCCCAGCATTTT.

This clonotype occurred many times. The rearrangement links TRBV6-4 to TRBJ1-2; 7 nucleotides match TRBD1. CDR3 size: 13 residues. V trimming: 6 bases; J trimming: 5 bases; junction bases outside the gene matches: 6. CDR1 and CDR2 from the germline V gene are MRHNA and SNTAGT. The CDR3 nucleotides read TGTGCCAGCAGACCAGGGGGAAGTTATGGCTACACCTTC. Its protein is CASRPGGSYGYTF.

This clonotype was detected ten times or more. The CDR3 loop reads CSATVGRETQYF. CDR3 coding DNA: TGCAGTGCGACGGTAGGACGGGAGACCCAGTACTTC. The chain recombines TRBV20-1 with TRBJ2-5, with D hard to call. V shed 6 bases and J shed 5 bases, with 13 bases lying between them. This CDR3 spans 12 amino acids. The germline gives CDR1 DFQATT, CDR2 SNEGSKA (reference sequence).

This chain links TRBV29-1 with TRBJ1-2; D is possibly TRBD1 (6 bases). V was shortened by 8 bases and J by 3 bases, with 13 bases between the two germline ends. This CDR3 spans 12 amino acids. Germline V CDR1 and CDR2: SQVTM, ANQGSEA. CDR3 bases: TGCAGCCGAACGACAGGCGACTATGGCTACACCTTC. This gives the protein CSRTTGDYGYTF. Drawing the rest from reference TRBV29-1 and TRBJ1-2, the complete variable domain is SAVISQKPSRDICQRGTSLTIQCQVDSQVTMMFWYRQQPGQSLTLIATANQGSEATYESGFVIDKFPISRPNLTFSTLTVSNMSPEDSSIYLCSRTTGDYGYTFGSGTRLTVV.

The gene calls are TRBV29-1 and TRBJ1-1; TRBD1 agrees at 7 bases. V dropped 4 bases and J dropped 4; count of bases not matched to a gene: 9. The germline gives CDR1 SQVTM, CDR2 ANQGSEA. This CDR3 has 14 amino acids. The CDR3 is CSVGPRGMVTEAFF. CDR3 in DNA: TGCAGCGTTGGTCCCAGGGGGATGGTCACTGAAGCTTTCTTT.

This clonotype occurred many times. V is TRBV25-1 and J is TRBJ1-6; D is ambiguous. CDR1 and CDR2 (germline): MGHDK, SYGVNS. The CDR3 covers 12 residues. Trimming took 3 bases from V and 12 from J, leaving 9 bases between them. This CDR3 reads CASSDPGEPLHF. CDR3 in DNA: TGTGCCAGCAGTGATCCGGGAGAACCCCTCCACTTT.

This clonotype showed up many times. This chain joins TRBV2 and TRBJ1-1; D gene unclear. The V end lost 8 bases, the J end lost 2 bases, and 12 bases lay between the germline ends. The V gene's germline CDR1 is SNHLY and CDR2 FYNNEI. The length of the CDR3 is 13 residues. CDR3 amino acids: CASQWEVNTEAFF. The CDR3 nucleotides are TGTGCCAGCCAGTGGGAGGTTAACACTGAAGCTTTCTTT.